These 3 T cell receptor beta chains were sequenced from one sample in a study of OX40 agonist ivuxolimab in advanced cancers. Here immunoSEQ multiplex PCR was the method, and the copy in TCRdb shows in-frame clones only, minus some. In the table there are about 66,000 clones, 90% to 95% of which are singletons. The source material was CD4+ or CD8+ T cells sorted from blood, sampled in a trial of the OX40 agonist ivuxolimab. These receptors came from an adult with an advanced solid tumor such as melanoma, head and neck, liver or kidney cancer.

This clone was observed once. V and J are TRBV19 and TRBJ2-3; 10 bases are shared with TRBD2. CDR1 and CDR2 from the germline V gene are LNHDA and SQIVND (reference sequence). The CDR3 has 16 amino acids. After removal of 4 bases from V and 5 bases from J, the junction contained 9 bases not matched to a gene. CDR3 DNA: TGTGCCAGTAGTACCCCGACTAGCGGGTTCGGAGATACGCAGTATTTT. This sequence encodes CASSTPTSGFGDTQYF.

This sequence joins TRBV5-1 and TRBJ2-7, with TRBD1 matching 10 bases. The CDR3 contains 13 residues. Germline CDR1 and CDR2: SGHRS and YFSETQ. V lost 4 bases, J lost 7 bases, and 5 bases stayed unmatched. The CDR3 region is CASSTGQGWEQYF. In nucleotides, the CDR3 is TGCGCCAGCAGCACGGGACAGGGGTGGGAGCAGTACTTC.

The chain links TRBV29-1 to TRBJ2-5, with D perhaps matching TRBD1 (5 bases). V was trimmed by 2 bases and J by 2 bases, leaving 6 bases between them. Looked up from germline, CDR1 is SQVTM and CDR2 is ANQGSEA. The CDR3 is made up of 12 amino acids. CDR3 coding DNA: TGCAGCGTTGAAACAGGACAAGAGACCCAGTACTTC. It specifies CSVETGQETQYF.